The clone carrying this TCR beta chain appeared a few times. Antigen specificity is unknown. TCRdb fed the PCR reads into MiXCR, producing one record per CDR3 protein. The sample shows 85,000 to 100,000 distinct CDR3 sequences, 20% to 25% of them seen only once. This sample was included in a study of molecular identifiers for immune sequencing clone quantification. About the research overall: In replicates, the authors split RNA from roughly 20,000 or 100,000 naive CD8 cells five ways and sequenced four.

V was clipped by 5 bases and J by 5 bases; unmatched bases: 6. This CDR3 has 15 amino acids. Based on a CD8+CD4-CCR7+CD45RA+ profile, naive CD8 T cells were sorted. Study results and caveats: Reportedly, one cell's Jurkat TCR RNA was detected within 1,200,000 naive CD8 cells. Clones exceeding 20 RNA copies carried over 97% of effector molecules but under 1% of naive-cell molecules.

The TCR originated in a human donor in good health. Some libraries in this study had Jurkat cell RNA spiked in. The chain uses TRBV12-3 or TRBV12-4 and TRBJ1-5; 10 bases map to TRBD1. Material: naive CD8+ T cells from blood, with Jurkat cell RNA spiked in. As to subset: FACS-sorted CD8+CD4-CCR7+CD45RA+ naive T cells. The CDR3 nucleotides are TGTGCCAGCAGTGTTGGACAGGGGGTCTATCAGCCCCAGCATTTT. Protein: CASSVGQGVYQPQHF.